Shown below are 25 T cell receptor beta chains from a single sample sequenced in a study of cytomegalovirus exposure and HLA in healthy donors. Primers: 60 Vbeta forward and 13 Jbeta reverse. The table came from immunoSEQ multiplex PCR; TCRdb's copy has only in-frame clones and leaves some out. The table includes approximately 100,000 clones, 76% detected once. The specimen sequenced was PBMCs. Receptor source: a woman aged 18-29 years in good health and CMV-seropositive.

This clone was observed a few times. The chain recombines TRBV29-1 with TRBJ2-7; a possible D gene is TRBD2 (5 bases). CDR3 length: 13 amino acids. Trimming left V 3 bases short and J 1 base short, with 10 bases between. Germline loops: CDR1 SQVTM, CDR2 ANQGSEA. The CDR3 nucleotides are TGCAGCGTTGAGACTCCGGGATCCTACGAGCAGTACTTC. It encodes CSVETPGSYEQYF.

The CDR3 DNA reads TGTGCCATCAGTGAGCCGAAAGCGGGAGCATCAAGGGGTACGCAGTATTTT. This gives the protein CAISEPKAGASRGTQYF. The J gene is TRBJ2-3, the V gene TRBV10-3, with TRBD2 matching 8 bases. In germline, CDR1 is ENHRY, CDR2 SYGVKD. V shed 2 bases, J shed 8 bases, and the junction held 15 bases outside the gene matches. The CDR3 extends over 17 amino acids.

This rearrangement joins TRBV9 to TRBJ1-2; D possibly corresponds to TRBD1 (6 bases). V dropped 3 bases and J dropped 6 bases, with 9 bases sitting between them. Germline values: CDR1 SGDLS, CDR2 YYNGEE. The CDR3 covers 12 residues. The CDR3, as DNA: TGTGCCAGCAGCGCAACAGGGAATGGCTACACCTTC. Its protein is CASSATGNGYTF. Full variable domain (remainder filled in from reference TRBV9 and TRBJ1-2): DSGVTQTPKHLITATGQRVTLRCSPRSGDLSVYWYQQSLDQGLQFLIQYYNGEERAKGNILERFSAQQFPDLHSELNLSSLELGDSALYFCASSATGNGYTFGSGTRLTVV.

This clone occurred once. The V gene is TRBV27, the J gene TRBJ2-2, with 10 bases lining up with TRBD2. Trimming removed 6 bases from V and 6 bases from J; junction bases left unmatched: 10. This CDR3 contains 16 residues. Per the germline V gene, CDR1 is MNHEY and CDR2 is SMNVEV (reference sequence). CDR3 protein: CASSPSGSPGAGELFF. The CDR3 region has the DNA TGTGCCAGCAGCCCTAGCGGGAGCCCTGGGGCCGGGGAGCTGTTTTTT.

V is TRBV5-4 and J is TRBJ1-2; TRBD1 aligns across 7 bases. This CDR3 region has 14 residues. CDR1 SGHNT and CDR2 YYREEE come from the germline V gene (reference sequence). J lost 2 bases, V lost 1 base, and 2 bases had no gene match. The CDR3 nucleotides read TGTGCCAGCAGCTTGCAGGGACAGAACTATGGCTACACCTTC. Amino acid sequence: CASSLQGQNYGYTF.

The genes are TRBV28 and TRBJ1-5; possible D gene TRBD1, 6 bases. With 6 bases removed from V and 4 bases from J, the gap between germline ends came to 10 bases. The germline V gene has CDR1 MDHEN and CDR2 SYDVKM. CDR3 size: 13 residues. The CDR3 region is CASRGTPNQPQHF. The DNA of the CDR3 is TGTGCCAGCAGAGGGACACCAAATCAGCCCCAGCATTTT.

V is TRBV4-1 and J is TRBJ2-7, with TRBD1 as a possible D gene (5 bases). The ends were cut back, 0 bases at V and 3 bases at J, with 15 bases in the middle. The germline V gene has CDR1 MGHRA and CDR2 YSYEKL. The CDR3 length is 16 residues. CDR3 region: CASSQERAGWGYEQYF. CDR3 in DNA: TGCGCCAGCAGCCAAGAACGGGCAGGGTGGGGCTACGAGCAGTACTTC.

The chain uses TRBV28 and TRBJ2-1; TRBD1 is a possible D gene (5 bases). Germline loops: CDR1 MDHEN, CDR2 SYDVKM. Trimming took off 7 bases at V and 1 base at J, with 14 bases between the two ends. This CDR3 has 15 amino acids. Here the CDR3 reads CASKGFKGSYNEQFF. CDR3 in DNA: TGTGCCAGCAAGGGGTTTAAAGGATCCTACAATGAGCAGTTCTTC.

The V gene is TRBV5-8, the J gene TRBJ2-1, with D perhaps TRBD2 (5 bases). CDR1 SGHTS and CDR2 YDEGEE come from the germline V gene. CDR3 length: 14 residues. V lost 1 base to trimming and J lost 8 bases, with 13 bases between them. The CDR3: CASSLRGKAYEQFF. The CDR3 DNA reads as TGTGCCAGCAGCTTGAGAGGGAAGGCGTATGAGCAGTTCTTC.

This clone turned up a few times. This sequence joins TRBV5-1 and TRBJ2-7; 11 bases agree with TRBD1. With 3 bases clipped from V and 7 bases from J, the junction kept 6 bases outside the gene matches. Germline-derived CDR1 and CDR2 are SGHRS and YFSETQ. The CDR3 spans 14 residues. CDR3 DNA sequence: TGCGCCAGCAGCTCGGGACAGGGGGTGGGGGAGCAGTACTTC. As protein: CASSSGQGVGEQYF. Based on the CDR3 plus reference TRBV5-1 and TRBJ2-7, the full variable domain is KAGVTQTPRYLIKTRGQQVTLSCSPISGHRSVSWYQQTPGQGLQFLFEYFSETQRNKGNFPGRFSGRQFSNSRSEMNVSTLELGDSALYLCASSSGQGVGEQYFGPGTRLTVT.

The chain uses TRBV19 and TRBJ1-2; no clear D. The CDR3 runs to 13 residues. Trimming cost V 3 bases and J 6 bases, with 11 bases left between them. Germline V gives CDR1 LNHDA, CDR2 SQIVND (reference sequence). CDR3 region: CASSIGPGNGYTF. The CDR3 region has the DNA TGTGCCAGTAGTATCGGCCCGGGGAATGGCTACACCTTC.

On this clone itself: A single base is all that separates this from a far larger clone, so a read error is likely. Written as DNA, the CDR3 is TGTGCCAGTACGCGATACAATGAGGCTAGCGGGCATCTCAATGAGCAGTTCTTC. Translated, it gives CASTRYNEASGHLNEQFF. V gene TRBV25-1 combines with J gene TRBJ2-1; 8 bases match TRBD2. Losses at the gene ends were 9 bases for V and 6 bases for J; bases not matched to a gene: 22. Germline V gene lookup returns CDR1 MGHDK and CDR2 SYGVNS. The CDR3 covers 18 residues.

The rearrangement links TRBV4-1 to TRBJ2-3; 11 bases are a match to TRBD2. Germline CDR1 and CDR2: MGHRA and YSYEKL. V was clipped by 0 bases and J by 5 bases; unmatched bases: 10. The CDR3 length is 18 residues. Here the CDR3 reads CASSQEGELAGVVDTQYF. In nucleotides, the CDR3 is TGCGCCAGCAGCCAAGAGGGAGAACTAGCGGGAGTTGTAGATACGCAGTATTTT.

The chain couples TRBV2 to TRBJ2-3, with D tentatively TRBD2 (6 bases). Germline V gives CDR1 SNHLY, CDR2 FYNNEI. CDR3 length: 12 residues. The V end lost 4 bases, the J end lost 6 bases, and 8 bases lay between the germline ends. CDR3 amino acids: CASSVGGDTQYF. The DNA for the CDR3 is TGTGCCAGCAGTGTAGGAGGGGATACGCAGTATTTT.

The chain has TRBV5-4 and TRBJ2-7; no definite D call. CDR3 length equals 12 residues. Per the germline V gene, CDR1 is SGHNT and CDR2 is YYREEE (reference sequence). V lost 2 bases and J lost 4, with 7 bases in between. The CDR3 DNA follows: TGTGCCAGCAGCTTTAACCGGTACGAGCAGTACTTC. Translated, it gives CASSFNRYEQYF. The complete variable domain, with remaining parts taken from reference TRBV5-4 and TRBJ2-7, reads ETGVTQSPTHLIKTRGQQVTLRCSSQSGHNTVSWYQQALGQGPQFIFQYYREEENGRGNFPPRFSGLQFPNYSSELNVNALELDDSALYLCASSFNRYEQYFGPGTRLTVT.

This clone was counted between two and nine times. The chain combines TRBV12-5 with TRBJ2-7, with a weak D call TRBD2 (5 bases). CDR1 is LGHNT, CDR2 FRNRAP, per germline. The length of the CDR3 is 15 residues. The V and J ends lost 1 base and 0 bases respectively, with 10 bases between them. CDR3 coding DNA: TGTGCTAGTGGTTTGGACCTTAGCGACTCCTACGAGCAGTACTTC. Amino acid sequence: CASGLDLSDSYEQYF.

V is TRBV7-2 and J is TRBJ1-5; D might be TRBD1 (5 bases). Germline CDR1 reads SGHTA; CDR2 reads FQGNSA. The CDR3 extends over 15 amino acids. V dropped 7 bases and J dropped 2 bases, with 15 bases sitting between them. CDR3 DNA: TGTGCCAGCACCCTGCGGAGCAGGGGCAATCAGCCCCAGCATTTT. The encoded protein is CASTLRSRGNQPQHF.

The chain has TRBV6-5 and TRBJ2-7; TRBD2 aligns across 7 bases. The CDR3 has 14 residues. Germline CDR1 reads MNHEY; CDR2 reads SVGAGI. After removal of 5 bases from V and 3 bases from J, the junction contained 7 bases not matched to a gene. The CDR3 coding sequence is TGTGCCAGCAGTGGACTAGGTCTCTACTACGAGCAGTACTTC. Protein sequence: CASSGLGLYYEQYF.

The gene calls are TRBV9 and TRBJ2-1; a weak D match, TRBD2 (6 bases). The length of the CDR3 is 15 residues. Trimming pared 0 bases from V and 4 bases from J, leaving 11 bases between. Germline-derived CDR1 and CDR2 are SGDLS and YYNGEE. In DNA form, the CDR3 reads TGTGCCAGCAGCGTAGTTTCGGGAGCATACAATGAGCAGTTCTTC. This translates into CASSVVSGAYNEQFF. Looking up the rest from reference TRBV9 and TRBJ2-1 gives the full variable domain: DSGVTQTPKHLITATGQRVTLRCSPRSGDLSVYWYQQSLDQGLQFLIQYYNGEERAKGNILERFSAQQFPDLHSELNLSSLELGDSALYFCASSVVSGAYNEQFFGPGTRLTVL.

This clone showed up just a few times. This chain connects TRBV18 to TRBJ2-7, with D maybe TRBD1 (5 bases). The CDR3 is 14 residues long. Trimming shortened V by 6 bases and J by 3 bases, and 15 bases separated the two germline ends. Per germline, CDR1 KGHSH and CDR2 LQKENI. The CDR3 bases are TGTGCCAGCTCGCCCCAGAGCGACAGCTACGAGCAGTACTTC. This encodes CASSPQSDSYEQYF.

This chain uses TRBV6-5 with TRBJ1-2; possibly TRBD1 for D (6 bases). Germline V gives CDR1 MNHEY, CDR2 SVGAGI. The CDR3 runs 15 residues. Trimming left V 0 bases short and J 3 bases short, with 11 bases between. This CDR3 is CASSYSRGGDYGYTF. CDR3 coding DNA: TGTGCCAGCAGTTACTCTAGGGGGGGAGACTATGGCTACACCTTC.

The rearrangement links TRBV19 to TRBJ2-7; 10 bases fit TRBD2. V shed 0 bases, J shed 1 base, and the junction held 3 bases outside the gene matches. Germline loops: CDR1 LNHDA, CDR2 SQIVND (reference sequence). This CDR3 is 16 amino acids long. The CDR3 nucleotides are TGTGCCAGTAGTATAGATCAGCGGGGGGGGTCCTACGAGCAGTACTTC. This encodes CASSIDQRGGSYEQYF.

As concerns this clone: This is likely an artifact of a read error, given a far larger clone one base away. V gene TRBV7-9 combines with J gene TRBJ2-7; D is unresolved. V lost 2 bases, J lost 2 bases, and 7 bases lay in between. This CDR3 has 13 amino acids. Germline CDR1 SEHNR, CDR2 FQNEAQ (reference sequence). Here the CDR3 reads CASSLSSTYEQYF. The CDR3 nucleotides read TGTGCCAGCAGCTTAAGTAGCACCTACGAGCAGTACTTC. Using reference TRBV7-9 and TRBJ2-7 for the parts outside the CDR3, the full variable domain is DTGVSQNPRHKITKRGQNVTFRCDPISEHNRLYWYRQTLGQGPEFLTYFQNEAQLEKSRLLSDRFSAERPKGSFSTLEIQRTEQGDSAMYLCASSLSSTYEQYFGPGTRLTVT.

V usage is TRBV5-1 and J usage is TRBJ1-2, with TRBD1 as a possible D gene (5 bases). The germline V and J ends were trimmed by 2 bases and 8 bases, with 13 bases remaining between them. Germline V CDR1 and CDR2: SGHRS, YFSETQ. The length of the CDR3 is 13 residues. The chain's CDR3 is CASSFEGEGGYTF. In DNA, the CDR3 is TGCGCCAGCAGCTTCGAAGGGGAGGGAGGCTACACCTTC.

The chain couples TRBV25-1 to TRBJ2-1, with TRBD1 matching over 10 bases. CDR1 is MGHDK and CDR2 is SYGVNS in the germline V gene. The CDR3 length is 15 residues. V lost 6 bases and J lost 3; bases outside the gene matches: 5. CDR3 region: CASRGGQGVYNEQFF. DNA for the CDR3: TGTGCCAGCAGAGGAGGACAGGGGGTCTACAATGAGCAGTTCTTC.